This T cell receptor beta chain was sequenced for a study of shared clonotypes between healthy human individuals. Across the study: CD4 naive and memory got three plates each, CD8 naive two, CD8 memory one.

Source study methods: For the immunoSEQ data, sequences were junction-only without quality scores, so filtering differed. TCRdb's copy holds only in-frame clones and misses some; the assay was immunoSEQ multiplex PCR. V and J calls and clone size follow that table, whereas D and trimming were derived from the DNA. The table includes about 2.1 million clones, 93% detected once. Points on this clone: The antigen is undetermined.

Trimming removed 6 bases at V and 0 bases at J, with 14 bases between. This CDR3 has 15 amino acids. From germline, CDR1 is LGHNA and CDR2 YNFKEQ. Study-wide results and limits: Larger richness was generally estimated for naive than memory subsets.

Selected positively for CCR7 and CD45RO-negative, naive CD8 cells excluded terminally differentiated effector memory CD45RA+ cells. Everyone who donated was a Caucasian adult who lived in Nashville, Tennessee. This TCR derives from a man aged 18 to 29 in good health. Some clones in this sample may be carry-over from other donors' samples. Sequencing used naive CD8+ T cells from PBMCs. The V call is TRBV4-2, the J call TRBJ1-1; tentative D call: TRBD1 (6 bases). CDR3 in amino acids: CASREKGGLNTEAFF. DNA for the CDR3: TGTGCCAGCAGAGAAAAGGGGGGGCTGAACACTGAAGCTTTCTTT.